This TCR beta chain is from a study of technical replicates of blood from a few donors. CDR3 length equals 15 residues. The V end was cut by 0 bases, the J end by 3 bases, with 12 bases between. The germline gives CDR1 SGHRS, CDR2 YFSETQ. Assay: immunoSEQ multiplex PCR; the TCRdb copy retains only in-frame clones and omits some. This sample yields 50,000 to 65,000 clones, of which under 90% are seen a single time; around 4.8% belongs to the top ten. The chain uses TRBV5-1 and TRBJ1-1; weak D call: TRBD1 (5 bases). Sequencing used PBMCs. The TCR comes from a human donor in good health. Some clones in this sample may be carry-over from other donors' samples. The CDR3 DNA reads as TGCGCCAGCAGCTTGGGTCCAGGGAGGGACACTGAAGCTTTCTTT. It encodes CASSLGPGRDTEAFF.